Following are 14 T cell receptor beta chains from one sample sequenced in a study of CD4+ T cells in melanoma. Assay used: immunoSEQ multiplex PCR; TCRdb lists only in-frame clones, some missing. The repertoire holds 20,000 to 25,000 clones, with more than 65% as singletons. Source material: cells from a culture (not recorded whether cultured in vitro). All receptors come from a human donor with melanoma.

The chain uses TRBV9 and TRBJ2-5, with D perhaps TRBD2 (6 bases). CDR3 length: 14 amino acids. V was trimmed by 9 bases and J by 0 bases, leaving 15 bases between them. The germline V gene encodes CDR1 SGDLS and CDR2 YYNGEE. CDR3 bases: TGTGCCAAGGAGTTAGCGGAAAACCAAGAGACCCAGTACTTC. Translating it yields CAKELAENQETQYF.

The rearrangement links TRBV27 to TRBJ2-1; TRBD1 matches 7 bases. The junction had 5 bases not matched to a gene; V was cut back by 6 bases and J by 3 bases. The CDR3 is 14 amino acids. Germline CDR1 and CDR2: MNHEY and SMNVEV (reference sequence). CDR3 DNA sequence: TGTGCCAGCAGCCCGACAGGGATCTACAATGAGCAGTTCTTC. This translates into CASSPTGIYNEQFF.

This chain connects TRBV9 to TRBJ2-2; no clear D. The CDR3 runs to 12 residues. V lost 1 base, J lost 5 bases, and 3 bases lay in between. Per germline, CDR1 SGDLS and CDR2 YYNGEE. CDR3 sequence reads: CASSVRTGELFF. CDR3 DNA: TGTGCCAGCAGCGTAAGGACCGGGGAGCTGTTTTTT.

This clone is deemed medium-sized. This chain uses TRBV7-2 with TRBJ2-7, with 9 nucleotides matching TRBD1. This CDR3 is 15 amino acids long. Per germline, CDR1 SGHTA and CDR2 FQGNSA. The trim removed 1 base at V and 5 bases at J, leaving 6 bases unmatched. DNA of the CDR3: TGTGCCAGCAGCTTAGTTGGGGACAGGGCAGACGAGCAGTACTTC. As protein: CASSLVGDRADEQYF.

The V and J genes are TRBV10-2 and TRBJ1-2, with a weak D call TRBD1 (5 bases). V was clipped by 4 bases and J by 2 bases, with 8 bases between them. The CDR3 runs 13 residues. From germline, CDR1 is WSHSY and CDR2 SAAADI. CDR3 in amino acids: CASSGWTNYGYTF. The CDR3 coding sequence is TGCGCCAGCAGTGGGTGGACAAACTATGGCTACACCTTC.

Only one count was recorded for this clone. V gene TRBV19 combines with J gene TRBJ1-2, with D maybe TRBD1 (5 bases). V was pared by 7 bases and J by 7 bases, with 19 bases between. The germline CDR1 and CDR2 sequences are LNHDA and SQIVND (reference sequence). The length of the CDR3 is 14 residues. The CDR3 region is CASNPQDPVPGYTF. CDR3 nucleotides: TGTGCCAGTAACCCACAGGACCCGGTTCCTGGCTACACCTTC.

The V call is TRBV12-5, the J call TRBJ2-3; 10 bases are a match to TRBD2. After removal of 1 base from V and 4 bases from J, the junction contained 2 bases not matched to a gene. The CDR3 runs 15 residues. Germline V gene data show CDR1 as LGHNT and CDR2 as FRNRAP. CDR3 DNA: TGTGCTAGTGGTTTGGAGCTAGCGGGGGCAGATACGCAGTATTTT. This encodes CASGLELAGADTQYF. The full variable domain, completed using reference TRBV12-5 and TRBJ2-3, is DARVTQTPRHKVTEMGQEVTMRCQPILGHNTVFWYRQTMMQGLELLAYFRNRAPLDDSGMPKDRFSAEMPDATLATLKIQPSEPRDSAVYFCASGLELAGADTQYFGPGTRLTVL.

The chain combines TRBV11-3 with TRBJ1-6; D remains unclear. Germline CDR1 is SGHNT and CDR2 is YENEEA. V was pared by 3 bases and J by 6 bases, with 6 bases between. The CDR3 is 13 residues long. CDR3 sequence (DNA): TGTGCCAGCAGCTTTACGAGTAATTCACCCCTCCACTTT. Amino acids: CASSFTSNSPLHF.

Here the CDR3 DNA reads TGCGCCAGCACCCAAGCGGGGGGACTGGTAGGGACCTACGAGCAGTACTTC. Its translation: CASTQAGGLVGTYEQYF. The chain links TRBV10-2 to TRBJ2-7; 9 positions agree with TRBD2. Germline values: CDR1 WSHSY, CDR2 SAAADI. There are 17 residues in the CDR3. The J segment lost 2 bases and the V segment lost 7 bases, leaving 15 bases of the junction unmatched.

The rearrangement links TRBV30 to TRBJ1-2, with TRBD1 matching over 7 bases. The CDR3 sequence is 24 residues long. From germline, CDR1 is GTSNPN and CDR2 SVGIG (reference sequence). The V gene end was trimmed by 2 bases and the J gene end by 7 bases; junction bases not matched to a gene: 40. The CDR3 sequence is CAWSLPGQRPPFISARPWPGGYTF. The CDR3 nucleotides read TGTGCCTGGAGTTTGCCGGGACAGCGCCCACCCTTTATCTCCGCCCGTCCGTGGCCCGGTGGCTACACCTTC.

The V call is TRBV7-3, the J call TRBJ1-6; perhaps TRBD1 as D (5 bases). CDR3 length equals 14 residues. Per the germline V gene, CDR1 is SGHTA and CDR2 is FQGTGA. Trimming took off 4 bases at V and 10 bases at J, with 14 bases between the two ends. CDR3 sequence (DNA): TGTGCCAGCAGCTCCGGGGACGGGATCTCACCCCTCCACTTT. This sequence encodes CASSSGDGISPLHF. The whole variable domain, filled in from reference TRBV7-3 and TRBJ1-6, reads GAGVSQTPSNKVTEKGKYVELRCDPISGHTALYWYRQSLGQGPEFLIYFQGTGAADDSGLPNDRFFAVRPEGSVSTLKIQRTERGDSAVYLCASSSGDGISPLHFGNGTRLTVT.

This chain connects TRBV19 to TRBJ1-1; maybe TRBD1 (6 bases). CDR3 length: 13 residues. Germline values: CDR1 LNHDA, CDR2 SQIVND (reference sequence). Trimming removed 4 bases at V and 6 bases at J, with 12 bases between. CDR3 sequence (DNA): TGTGCCAGTAGTAAAGGGAGGGGGGCTGAAGCTTTCTTT. This encodes CASSKGRGAEAFF.

The chain is built from TRBV7-6 and TRBJ2-5; D ambiguous. The germline V gene has CDR1 SGHVS and CDR2 FNYEAQ. The V gene lost 5 bases and the J gene lost 5 bases, with 6 bases spanning the gap. The CDR3 contains 11 residues. The CDR3 DNA reads TGTGCCAGCAGCCCCGCGGAGACCCAGTACTTC. Translation gives CASSPAETQYF.

The chain links TRBV10-3 to TRBJ1-2; possible D gene TRBD1, 6 bases. V was shortened by 8 bases and J by 8 bases, with 15 bases between the two germline ends. The CDR3 sequence is 12 residues long. CDR1 ENHRY and CDR2 SYGVKD come from the germline V gene. DNA of the CDR3: TGTGCCATCGGGGGGGGGCCCCCAGGCTACACCTTC. This codes for CAIGGGPPGYTF.